The 11 T cell receptor beta chains presented below share a single source sample, sequenced in a study of blood T cell repertoires in COVID-19 (dated by TCRdb to about 2020). Library prep was done by the immunoSEQ multiplex PCR assay. In its TCRdb copy, this immuneACCESS table keeps in-frame sequences only and misses some clones. Where compared with another copy, unresolved V genes explain less than half of these, and the others have no known cause. The sample has about 330,000 clones on record, under 90% of them singletons. The ten most abundant clones make up more than 9% of the sample. The specimen was PBMCs or T cells enriched from blood (not recorded which). These receptors all stem from a woman aged 18-29 years who had recovered from COVID-19.

This rearrangement joins TRBV19 to TRBJ1-1; D may be TRBD1 (6 bases). This CDR3 is 15 amino acids long. With 5 bases removed from V and 0 bases from J, the gap between germline ends came to 13 bases. From germline, CDR1 is LNHDA and CDR2 SQIVND (reference sequence). This CDR3 reads CASSSRQDMNTEAFF. The CDR3 coding sequence is TGTGCCAGTAGTTCCCGACAGGATATGAACACTGAAGCTTTCTTT.

The CDR3 here is CASSRLQGADGYTF. Written as DNA, the CDR3 is TGTGCCAGCAGCCGACTTCAGGGGGCGGATGGCTACACCTTC. The genes are TRBV28 and TRBJ1-2; TRBD1 matches 8 bases. V lost 6 bases, J lost 6 bases, and 9 bases stayed unmatched. This CDR3 spans 14 amino acids. Germline loops: CDR1 MDHEN, CDR2 SYDVKM.

This chain connects TRBV18 to TRBJ1-2; D not resolved. Trimming took 5 bases from V and 0 from J, leaving 13 bases between them. Germline lookup yields CDR1 KGHSH and CDR2 LQKENI. CDR3 length equals 15 residues. Written as DNA, the CDR3 is TGTGCCAGCTCAGAATGGGAGGAAGCTAACTATGGCTACACCTTC. Amino acids: CASSEWEEANYGYTF.

This clone was observed a single time. The genes are TRBV27 and TRBJ2-6; possible D gene TRBD2, 5 bases. Trimming took off 2 bases at V and 4 bases at J, with 12 bases between the two ends. The CDR3 has 16 amino acids. Germline CDR1 and CDR2: MNHEY and SMNVEV (reference sequence). The DNA of the CDR3 is TGTGCCAGCAGTTTAGAGGGTCCATCCGGGGCCAACGTCCTGACTTTC. As protein: CASSLEGPSGANVLTF. The full variable domain, its missing parts supplied by reference TRBV27 and TRBJ2-6, is EAQVTQNPRYLITVTGKKLTVTCSQNMNHEYMSWYRQDPGLGLRQIYYSMNVEVTDKGDVPEGYKVSRKEKRNFPLILESPSPNQTSLYFCASSLEGPSGANVLTFGAGSRLTVL.

This clone appeared once. The chain is built from TRBV5-1 and TRBJ1-6; tentative D call: TRBD1 (6 bases). Trimming removed 2 bases at V and 8 bases at J, with 11 bases between. The CDR3 runs 14 residues. Germline V gene lookup returns CDR1 SGHRS and CDR2 YFSETQ. The CDR3 spells CASSFGQSDSPLHF. The CDR3, as DNA: TGCGCCAGCAGCTTTGGACAGTCGGATTCACCCCTCCACTTT.

This clone has a single count. The rearrangement links TRBV5-1 to TRBJ2-2, with 8 positions matching TRBD2. Germline CDR1 SGHRS, CDR2 YFSETQ. The CDR3 is 17 residues long. The V gene end was trimmed by 4 bases and the J gene end by 3 bases; junction bases not matched to a gene: 11. CDR3 in amino acids: CASSPLPAGEDTGELFF. CDR3 bases: TGCGCCAGCAGCCCCCTCCCAGCGGGGGAGGACACCGGGGAGCTGTTTTTT.

The chain uses TRBV19 and TRBJ2-1; D perhaps matches TRBD2 (6 bases). V was cut by 2 bases and J by 5 bases, with 19 bases left in between. The CDR3 is 17 amino acids. CDR1 LNHDA and CDR2 SQIVND come from the germline V gene (reference sequence). The CDR3 is CASSIYFSGTAHNEQFF. The CDR3 coding sequence is TGTGCCAGTAGTATATACTTCTCAGGGACTGCACACAATGAGCAGTTCTTC.

In the case of this clone: One junction end does not reproduce the germline sequence, and a read error may be involved. This sequence joins TRBV3-1 (or the pseudogene TRBV3-2) and TRBJ2-6; TRBD2 agrees at 7 bases. CDR1 LGHDT and CDR2 YNNKEL come from the germline V gene (reference sequence). The CDR3 consists of 14 residues. The DNA of the CDR3 is TGTGCCAGCAGCCCGGTCTCGGGGGGCAACGTCCTGACTTTC. Amino acid sequence: CASSPVSGGNVLTF.

The chain uses TRBV4-1 and TRBJ2-5; TRBD2 might be the D (5 bases). The germline V and J ends were trimmed by 1 base and 4 bases, with 13 bases remaining between them. Per the germline V gene, CDR1 is MGHRA and CDR2 is YSYEKL. The CDR3 covers 15 residues. DNA of the CDR3: TGCGCCAGCAGCCAAGTCGGACTGTTAGGAGAGACCCAGTACTTC. Protein sequence: CASSQVGLLGETQYF.

The genes are TRBV28 and TRBJ1-2; D ambiguous. From germline, CDR1 is MDHEN and CDR2 SYDVKM. There are 12 residues in the CDR3. The V gene lost 5 bases and the J gene lost 2 bases, with 6 bases spanning the gap. The CDR3 loop reads CASSEGNYGYTF. The CDR3, as DNA: TGTGCCAGCAGTGAGGGAAACTATGGCTACACCTTC.

The chain links TRBV5-1 to TRBJ1-3, with 10 bases that match TRBD1. The CDR3 length is 18 residues. With 4 bases clipped from V and 4 bases from J, the junction kept 14 bases outside the gene matches. Germline values: CDR1 SGHRS, CDR2 YFSETQ. The CDR3 here is CASSNRPGQGIDGNTIYF. For the CDR3, the DNA is TGCGCCAGCAGCAACCGTCCGGGACAGGGGATAGACGGAAACACCATATATTTT. Full variable domain (outside the CDR3, taken from reference TRBV5-1 and TRBJ1-3): KAGVTQTPRYLIKTRGQQVTLSCSPISGHRSVSWYQQTPGQGLQFLFEYFSETQRNKGNFPGRFSGRQFSNSRSEMNVSTLELGDSALYLCASSNRPGQGIDGNTIYFGEGSWLTVV.